Listed below are T cell receptor beta chains from one sample, sequenced in a study of CD8+ T cells in alopecia areata. Sequenced by immunoSEQ multiplex PCR; TCRdb stores in-frame clones only, minus some. The sample carries fewer than 150,000 clones, about four fifths recorded once. This material consisted of CD8+ T cells sorted from blood, taken at week 4, from a patient treated with tofacitinib. The receptors originated from a human donor with alopecia areata. Each CDR3 is given with its conserved first and last residue. Each record gives: clone size, CDR3 length, V gene, J gene, D gene, CDR3 protein, CDR3 DNA. D genes are given only for firm matches. A clone size is listed for some rows: how often the clone was seen (once, few, many), or a class if it is expanded.

-	15	TRBV7-2	TRBJ2-7	-	CASSTAVVAVYEQYF	TGTGCCAGCAGCACAGCCGTGGTAGCGGTATACGAGCAGTACTTC
-	9	TRBV6-5	TRBJ2-1	-	CALSPEQFF	TGTGCCCTTTCCCCTGAGCAGTTCTTC
-	13	TRBV4-1	TRBJ2-7	-	CASSQTLRYEQYF	TGCGCCAGCAGCCAAACGTTACGCTACGAGCAGTACTTC
-	14	TRBV29-1	TRBJ2-3	-	CSVELAGGQDTQYF	TGCAGCGTTGAGTTGGCCGGGGGGCAGGATACGCAGTATTTT
-	13	TRBV7-9	TRBJ2-2	-	CASSFTGTGELFF	TGTGCCAGCAGCTTTACGGGCACCGGGGAGCTGTTTTTT
few	13	TRBV5-1	TRBJ2-7	-	CASSLTGTYEQYF	TGCGCCAGCAGCTTGACAGGGACCTACGAGCAGTACTTC
-	13	TRBV5-6	TRBJ2-7	-	CASSSHGSYEQYF	TGTGCCAGCAGCTCCCACGGATCCTACGAGCAGTACTTC
-	16	TRBV7-2	TRBJ2-7	-	CASSSWAGAGLYEQYF	TGTGCCAGCAGCTCGTGGGCGGGGGCAGGCCTCTACGAGCAGTACTTC
-	14	TRBV7-9	TRBJ1-1	-	CASSHDTMNTEAFF	TGTGCCAGCAGCCACGACACCATGAACACTGAAGCTTTCTTT
-	17	TRBV4-2	TRBJ2-7	TRBD2	CASSQTRDGGLVYEQYF	TGTGCCAGCAGCCAAACTCGGGACGGAGGACTAGTCTACGAGCAGTACTTC
once	13	TRBV27	TRBJ2-1	-	CASSPDSYNEQFF	TGTGCCAGCAGTCCGGACAGCTACAATGAGCAGTTCTTC
-	18	TRBV15	TRBJ1-1	-	CATSRDIGGLRENTEAFF	TGTGCCACCAGCAGAGATATTGGCGGCCTAAGGGAGAACACTGAAGCTTTCTTT
-	15	TRBV5-4	TRBJ2-7	TRBD2	CASSLKRGGSYEQYF	TGTGCCAGCAGCCTCAAGCGGGGTGGGTCCTACGAGCAGTACTTC
-	14	TRBV6-6	TRBJ2-1	-	CASSRGLPYNEQFF	TGTGCCAGCAGCCGGGGACTCCCCTACAATGAGCAGTTCTTC
-	16	TRBV27	TRBJ2-7	TRBD1	CASSYRTGGISYEQYF	TGTGCCAGCAGTTACCGGACAGGGGGCATCTCCTACGAGCAGTACTTC
-	14	TRBV11-2	TRBJ2-3	-	CASSLGTRTDTQYF	TGTGCCAGCAGTCTTGGGACTCGCACAGATACGCAGTATTTT
-	16	TRBV10-3	TRBJ2-1	-	CAISESFSGVNNEQFF	TGTGCCATCAGTGAGTCGTTCAGTGGGGTCAACAATGAGCAGTTCTTC
-	16	TRBV2	TRBJ2-1	TRBD2	CASSASGLAGGYEQFF	TGTGCCAGCAGTGCCTCGGGACTAGCGGGGGGGTATGAGCAGTTCTTC
-	15	TRBV29-1	TRBJ2-3	TRBD2	CSVEGGKEGTDTQYF	TGCAGCGTTGAGGGAGGGAAGGAAGGGACAGATACGCAGTATTTT
-	13	TRBV7-9	TRBJ2-1	-	CASSYLPGDEQFF	TGTGCCAGCAGCTACTTACCCGGGGATGAGCAGTTCTTC
-	15	TRBV23-1	TRBJ2-3	-	CASSQSTQNTDTQYF	TGCGCCAGCAGTCAATCGACCCAAAACACAGATACGCAGTATTTT
-	16	TRBV25-1	TRBJ2-5	-	CASSEGWDALTETQYF	TGTGCCAGCAGTGAAGGTTGGGACGCACTGACGGAGACCCAGTACTTC
-	11	TRBV2	TRBJ1-1	-	CASSEAGGAFF	TGTGCCAGCAGTGAAGCCGGCGGCGCTTTCTTT
-	14	TRBV19	TRBJ2-5	-	CATETGLHQETQYF	TGTGCCACCGAGACAGGCCTACACCAAGAGACCCAGTACTTC
-	11	TRBV7-9	TRBJ2-3	-	CASRSTDTQYF	TGTGCCAGCAGGAGCACAGATACGCAGTATTTT
-	15	TRBV7-8	TRBJ2-5	TRBD2	CASSGGGGTRETQYF	TGTGCCAGCAGCGGCGGGGGGGGAACCAGGGAGACCCAGTACTTC
-	14	TRBV5-1	TRBJ2-7	-	CASSLRGYRYEQYF	TGCGCCAGCAGCTTACGAGGGTACCGCTACGAGCAGTACTTC
-	14	TRBV5-1	TRBJ1-2	-	CASSLAWGGDGYTF	TGCGCCAGCAGCTTGGCCTGGGGCGGCGATGGCTACACCTTC
-	16	TRBV10-2	TRBJ2-5	-	CASIPGIGMYQETQYF	TGCGCCAGCATCCCCGGTATCGGGATGTACCAAGAGACCCAGTACTTC
-	17	TRBV4-1	TRBJ2-1	-	CASSQDGSGWGDNEQFF	TGCGCCAGCAGCCAAGATGGTAGTGGGTGGGGGGACAATGAGCAGTTCTTC
-	15	TRBV19	TRBJ1-6	-	CASSILGTLGSPLHF	TGTGCCAGTAGTATCCTGGGGACCCTGGGTTCACCCCTCCACTTT
once	16	TRBV7-9	TRBJ2-3	TRBD2	CASSPETGGSTDTQYF	TGTGCCAGCAGCCCCGAGACGGGGGGTAGCACAGATACGCAGTATTTT
-	11	TRBV5-1	TRBJ2-3	-	CASSLLDTQYF	TGCGCCAGCAGCTTGTTAGATACGCAGTATTTT
-	16	TRBV19	TRBJ2-3	TRBD2	CASSVTSAGGPDTQYF	TGTGCCAGTAGTGTCACCTCAGCGGGGGGGCCAGATACGCAGTATTTT
-	13	TRBV7-8	TRBJ2-1	-	CASSLAPENEQFF	TGTGCCAGCAGCTTAGCACCAGAAAATGAGCAGTTCTTC
-	17	TRBV5-6	TRBJ2-1	-	CASSLSGQLSSYNEQFF	TGTGCCAGCAGCTTGTCCGGACAATTAAGCTCCTACAATGAGCAGTTCTTC
-	14	TRBV6-5	TRBJ1-2	-	CASSYSNDNYGYTF	TGTGCCAGCAGTTACTCGAATGATAACTATGGCTACACCTTC
-	14	TRBV7-9	TRBJ1-4	-	CASSLNVGNEKLFF	TGTGCCAGCAGCTTAAACGTTGGTAATGAAAAACTGTTTTTT
-	12	TRBV27	TRBJ1-1	-	CASSFGGQEAFF	TGTGCCAGCAGTTTTGGAGGACAGGAAGCTTTCTTT
-	14	TRBV23-1	TRBJ1-6	-	CASSHEPSNSPLHF	TGCGCCAGCAGTCACGAACCGAGTAATTCACCCCTCCACTTT
once	12	TRBV13	TRBJ2-7	-	CASSLDRYEQYF	TGTGCCAGCAGCTTAGACAGATACGAGCAGTACTTC
-	13	TRBV19	TRBJ2-7	-	CASSLRRGGEQYF	TGTGCCAGTAGTCTCCGCAGAGGGGGCGAGCAGTACTTC